This TCR beta chain was captured in a study of PD-1 blockade in classical Hodgkin lymphoma. Repertoires were generated with immunoSEQ multiplex PCR, while TCRdb's copy carries only in-frame clones and drops some. The sample lists roughly 40,000 clones; over 80% were seen once. The junction had 12 bases not matched to a gene; V was cut back by 6 bases and J by 2 bases. Germline V CDR1 and CDR2: WSHSY, SAAADI. There are 17 residues in the CDR3. In every patient, relapse followed autologous stem cell transplantation, while exposure to brentuximab vedotin differed. Patients showed best responses of complete response, partial response or progressive disease. Regarding the study as a whole: Newly diagnosed patients had diversity similar to the baseline diversity of complete responders.

Regarding this clone: Its specificity is not known.

The clonotype comes from a human donor with classical Hodgkin lymphoma. Sequencing used peripheral blood mononuclear cells (PBMCs), obtained at baseline. J is TRBJ2-3 and V is TRBV10-2; 9 bases align to TRBD2. CDR3 nucleotide sequence: TGCGCCAGCAGCTCCTACCGTAGCGGGGGAGACACAGATACGCAGTATTTT. This encodes CASSSYRSGGDTDTQYF.